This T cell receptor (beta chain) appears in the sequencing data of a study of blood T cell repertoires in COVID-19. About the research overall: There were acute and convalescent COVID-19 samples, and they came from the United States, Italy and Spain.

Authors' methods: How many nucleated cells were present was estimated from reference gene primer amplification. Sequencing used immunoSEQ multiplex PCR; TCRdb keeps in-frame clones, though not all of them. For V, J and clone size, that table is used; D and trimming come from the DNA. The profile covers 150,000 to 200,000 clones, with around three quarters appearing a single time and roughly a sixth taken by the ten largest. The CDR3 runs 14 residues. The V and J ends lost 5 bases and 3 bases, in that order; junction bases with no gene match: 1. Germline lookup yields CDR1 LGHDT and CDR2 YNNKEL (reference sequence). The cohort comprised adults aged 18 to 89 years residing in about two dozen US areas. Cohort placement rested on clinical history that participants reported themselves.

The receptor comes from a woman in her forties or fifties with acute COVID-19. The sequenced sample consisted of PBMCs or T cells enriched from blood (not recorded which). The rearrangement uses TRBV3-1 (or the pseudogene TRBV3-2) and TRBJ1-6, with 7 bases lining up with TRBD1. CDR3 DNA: TGTGCCAGCAGCGACAGGGACTATAATTCACCCCTCCACTTT. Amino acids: CASSDRDYNSPLHF.